This T cell receptor beta chain was found in a study of blood T cell repertoires in COVID-19. On the study more broadly: The analysed material was cDNA or gDNA that came from T cells, B-cell-depleted T cells, or PBMCs.

How the authors handled the data: Estimated nucleated cell counts came from reference gene primer amplification. The data were produced by immunoSEQ multiplex PCR, yet TCRdb's version contains in-frame clones alone and is incomplete. The V and J calls and clone size were taken over from that table, and D and trimming were inferred from the DNA. The table shows 65,000 to 70,000 clones, with approximately 86% occurring only once. Per germline, CDR1 MDHEN and CDR2 SYDVKM. The CDR3 has 16 amino acids. V was trimmed by 2 bases and J by 7 bases, leaving 20 bases between them. This chain joins TRBV28 and TRBJ1-2, with D perhaps TRBD1 (6 bases). Sequences were obtained from peripheral blood. The receptor's source is an older woman with acute or convalescent COVID-19. The CDR3 nucleotides read TGTGCCAGCAGTTTAACGACAGGCCTAACTCGGGGTGGCTACACCTTC. This codes for CASSLTTGLTRGGYTF.